The rows below give T cell receptor beta chains drawn from one sample of a study of blood T cell repertoires in COVID-19. Clones were read by immunoSEQ multiplex PCR, and TCRdb kept only the in-frame ones, dropping some. Here the sample spans about 140,000 clones, less than 90% being singletons. Sequencing input: peripheral blood. Source of these receptors: a man in his thirties or forties with COVID-19, enrolled during active disease. Each CDR3 is given with its conserved first and last residue. D genes are given only for firm matches. Clone size is shown for a subset of rows, as once, few, many or a class of expanded clone.

clone size	V gene	J gene	D gene	CDR3 DNA	CDR3 protein
once	TRBV19	TRBJ2-7	-	TGTGCCAGTAGTATCGGTGACAGTTTCTACGAGCAGTACTTC	CASSIGDSFYEQYF
-	TRBV28	TRBJ1-3	-	TGTGCCAGCAGCCCCGAGGCAAACACCATATATTTT	CASSPEANTIYF
-	TRBV28	TRBJ2-7	TRBD2	TGTGCCAGTGGGACTAGTGGGTACGAGCAGTACTTC	CASGTSGYEQYF
-	TRBV3-1/TRBV3-2	TRBJ2-7	-	TGTGCCAGCAGCCTAAGCGACGAGCAGTACTTC	CASSLSDEQYF
few	TRBV28	TRBJ1-1	TRBD1	TGTGCCAGCAGTAAAAGGGACAGCATAGCTGAAGCTTTCTTT	CASSKRDSIAEAFF
once	TRBV29-1	TRBJ2-1	-	TGCAGCGTAGACAGTGTATCTTCCTACAATGAGCAGTTCTTC	CSVDSVSSYNEQFF
-	TRBV27	TRBJ2-1	TRBD1	TGTGCCAGCAGTACGACCAAAACAGGGGGCAGTGAGCAGTTCTTC	CASSTTKTGGSEQFF
medium-sized	TRBV19	TRBJ1-2	-	TGTGCCAGTAGTATCTGGGGTAGGGGCCCATATGGCTACACCTTC	CASSIWGRGPYGYTF
-	TRBV5-4	TRBJ1-2	-	TGTGCCAGCAGCTCAGGGTTGGAAGACTATGGCTACACCTTC	CASSSGLEDYGYTF
-	TRBV11-2	TRBJ2-1	TRBD2	TGTGCCAGCAGCTTAGGACTAGCGGGCCCACCCAGCTCCTACAATGAGCAGTTCTTC	CASSLGLAGPPSSYNEQFF
-	TRBV9	TRBJ2-3	TRBD2	TGTGCCAGCAGCGTAGATCCTAGCGGGAGGCAGTATTTT	CASSVDPSGRQYF
-	TRBV19	TRBJ1-4	-	TGTGCCAGTAGGAGAGGGTCGGCTAATGAAAAACTGTTTTTT	CASRRGSANEKLFF
-	TRBV7-8	TRBJ1-3	-	TGTGCCAGCAGCCCGCGACAGGCTATCTCTGGAAACACCATATATTTT	CASSPRQAISGNTIYF
-	TRBV28	TRBJ1-4	TRBD1	TGTGCCAGCAGTTCGGACAGGGGCGGGGGTAATGAAAAACTGTTTTTT	CASSSDRGGGNEKLFF